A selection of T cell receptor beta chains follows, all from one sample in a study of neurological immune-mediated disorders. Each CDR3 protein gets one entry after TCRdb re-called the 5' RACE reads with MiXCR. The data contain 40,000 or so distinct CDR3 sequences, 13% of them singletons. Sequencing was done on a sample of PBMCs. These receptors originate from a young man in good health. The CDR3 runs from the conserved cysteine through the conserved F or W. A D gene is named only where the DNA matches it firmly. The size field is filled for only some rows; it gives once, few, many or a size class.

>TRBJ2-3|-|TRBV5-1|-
-
CASTNQTSMYLCASSLGPLDTQYF
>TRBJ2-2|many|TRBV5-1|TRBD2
TGCGCCAGCAGCTGGGGACTAGCGGCTAACACCGGGGAGCTGTTTTTT
CASSWGLAANTGELFF
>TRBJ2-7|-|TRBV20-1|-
TGCAGTGCTAGCGGGATTTACGAGCAGTACTTC
CSASGIYEQYF
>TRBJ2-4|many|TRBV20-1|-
TGCAGTGCTAGTGATTCCGGCCGGGTGAAAAACATTCAGTACTTC
CSASDSGRVKNIQYF
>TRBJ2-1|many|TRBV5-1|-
TGCGCCAGCAAAAAAAGCGGGACAGGAATCTACAATGAGCAGTTCTTC
CASKKSGTGIYNEQFF
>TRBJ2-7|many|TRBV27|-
TGTGCCAGCAACCGCCAGGGTGACCACGAGCAGTACTTC
CASNRQGDHEQYF
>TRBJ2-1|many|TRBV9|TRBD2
TGTGCCAGCAGCGTACCGACCGGGAGGAATGAGCAGTTCTTC
CASSVPTGRNEQFF
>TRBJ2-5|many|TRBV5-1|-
TGCGCCAGCACCCTCGGGGAGACCCAGTACTTC
CASTLGETQYF
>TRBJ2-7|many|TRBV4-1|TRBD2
TGCGCCAGCAGCCAATTACTAGCGGCGGGTGGTGAGCAGTACTTC
CASSQLLAAGGEQYF
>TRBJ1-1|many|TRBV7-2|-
TGTGCCAGCAGCTTAGCGCCAGGGGACACTGAAGCTTTCTTT
CASSLAPGDTEAFF
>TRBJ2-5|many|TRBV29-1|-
TGCAGCGTGGGGGACATTGGGGAGACCCAGTACTTC
CSVGDIGETQYF
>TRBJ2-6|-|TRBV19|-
TGTGCCAGTCGCAAAGGCTCTGGGGCCAACGTCCTGACTTTC
CASRKGSGANVLTF
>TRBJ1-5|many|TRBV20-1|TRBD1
TGCAGTGCTAGAGCGACAGGGAATCAGCCCCAGCATTTT
CSARATGNQPQHF
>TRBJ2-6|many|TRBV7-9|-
TGTGCCAGCAGTTACCCGGGACATTCCTCCTCTGGGGCCAACGTCCTGACTTTC
CASSYPGHSSSGANVLTF
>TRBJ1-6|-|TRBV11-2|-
TGTGCCAGCAGCGGACACAGCTATAATTCACCCCTCCACTTT
CASSGHSYNSPLHF
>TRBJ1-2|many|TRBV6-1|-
TGTGCCAGCAGTGATCGAGGAGGAGCTAACTATGGCTACACCTTC
CASSDRGGANYGYTF
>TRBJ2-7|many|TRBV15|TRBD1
TGTGCCACCAGCAGCCCCTATACAGGGGCCGAGCAGTACTTC
CATSSPYTGAEQYF
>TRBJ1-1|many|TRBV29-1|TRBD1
TGCAGCGTTGCAGGGGGTCTATCGGAGTGGGAAGCTTTCTTT
CSVAGGLSEWEAFF
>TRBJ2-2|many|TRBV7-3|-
TGTGCCAGCAGCTCCACAACCGGGGAGCTGTTTTTT
CASSSTTGELFF
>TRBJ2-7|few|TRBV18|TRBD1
TGTGCCAGCTCGGGTCCGGGACAGGGATTCGAGCAGTACTTC
CASSGPGQGFEQYF
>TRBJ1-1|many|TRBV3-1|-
TGTGCCAGCAGCCAAGAAGGAACACCGAACACTGAAGCTTTCTTT
CASSQEGTPNTEAFF
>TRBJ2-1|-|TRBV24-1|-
TGTGCCACCAGTAAGGACAGCAACTCCTACAATGAGCAGTTCTTC
CATSKDSNSYNEQFF
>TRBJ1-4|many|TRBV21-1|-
TGTGCCAGCCGGCCGCCCTCCAGGCAGAAAGAAAAACTGTTTTTT
CASRPPSRQKEKLFF
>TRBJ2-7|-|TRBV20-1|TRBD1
TGCAGTGCTAGAGTCCATCCCGGACAGGGCTACGAGCAGTACTTC
CSARVHPGQGYEQYF
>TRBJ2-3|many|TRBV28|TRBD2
TGTGCCAGCAGTTTTCCACCGGGGGGAACAGATACGCAGTATTTT
CASSFPPGGTDTQYF
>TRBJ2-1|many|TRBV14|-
TGTGCCAGCAGCCAATCCAGGGGTGGTATTGAGTTCTTC
CASSQSRGGIEFF
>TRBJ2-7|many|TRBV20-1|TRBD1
TGCAGTGCCACATCAGGGGGTTCCTACGAGCAGTACTTC
CSATSGGSYEQYF
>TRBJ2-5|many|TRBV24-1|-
TGTGCCACCAGCCAGGTTGGGGTGGGCGGACCCCAAGAGACCCAGTACTTC
CATSQVGVGGPQETQYF
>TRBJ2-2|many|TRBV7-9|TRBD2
TGTGCCAGCAGCTTAGGGCTAGCGGGCACCGGGGAGCTGTTTTTT
CASSLGLAGTGELFF
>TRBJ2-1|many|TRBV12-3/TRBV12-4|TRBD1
TGTGCCAGCAGTCCCAGACAGGGTAAGAATGAGCAGTTCTTC
CASSPRQGKNEQFF
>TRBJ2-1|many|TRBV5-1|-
TGCGCCAGCAGCCCGGACGCGGGAACCGGACTCAATGAGCAGTTCTTC
CASSPDAGTGLNEQFF
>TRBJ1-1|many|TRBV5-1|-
TGCGCCAGCAGCTTGGACGGGACGACTGAAGCTTTCTTT
CASSLDGTTEAFF
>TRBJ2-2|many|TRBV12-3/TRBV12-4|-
TGTGCCAGCACCCCTGGACAAGGGGAGCTGTTTTTT
CASTPGQGELFF
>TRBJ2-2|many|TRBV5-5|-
TGTGCCAGCAGCTTCGGTCCGCAGGGAGTACCCGGGGAGCTGTTTTTT
CASSFGPQGVPGELFF
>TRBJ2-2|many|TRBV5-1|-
TGCGCCAGCAGCTTCGGCAACTCGGGCACCGGGGAGCTGTTTTTT
CASSFGNSGTGELFF
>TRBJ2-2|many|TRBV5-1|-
TGCGCCAGCAGCTCGGTGCTTGGGGCCGGGGAGCTGTTTTTT
CASSSVLGAGELFF
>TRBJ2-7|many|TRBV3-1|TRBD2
TGTGCCAGCAGCCCCGGGCTAGCGGGCCACGAGCAGTACTTC
CASSPGLAGHEQYF
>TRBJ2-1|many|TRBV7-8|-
TGTGCCAGCAGCCGGACAGACTTCTCCTACAATGAGCAGTTCTTC
CASSRTDFSYNEQFF
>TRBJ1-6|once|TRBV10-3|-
TGTGCCATCAGTGATCTGACAGCAAATAATTCACCCCTCCACTTT
CAISDLTANNSPLHF
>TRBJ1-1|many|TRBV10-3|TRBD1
TGTGCCATCAGTGGAATCGGGACAGGGGGTCACACTGAAGCTTTCTTT
CAISGIGTGGHTEAFF
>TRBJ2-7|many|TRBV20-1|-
TGCAGTGTAGTCTACGAGCAGTACTTC
CSVVYEQYF
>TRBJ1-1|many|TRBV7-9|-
TGTGCCAGCAGCCTATCCAGCATGAACACTGAAGCTTTCTTT
CASSLSSMNTEAFF
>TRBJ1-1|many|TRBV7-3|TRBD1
TGTGCCAGCAGCCCGACAGGGAATACTGAAGCTTTCTTT
CASSPTGNTEAFF
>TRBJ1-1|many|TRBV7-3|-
TGTGCCAGCAGCCCGACACCCGGGACGGAAGCTTTCTTT
CASSPTPGTEAFF
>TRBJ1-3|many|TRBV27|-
TGTGCCAGCAGTTTATTCGGTGTGCGGGGACCTGGTGGAAACACCATATATTTT
CASSLFGVRGPGGNTIYF
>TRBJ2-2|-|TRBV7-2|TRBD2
TGTGCCAGCAGACGTAGCGGGAGTGCCACCGGGGAGCTGTTTTTT
CASRRSGSATGELFF
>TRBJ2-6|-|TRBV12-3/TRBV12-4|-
TGTGCCAGCAGTTTAGGAAGCTCTGGGACCTACGTCCTGACTTTC
CASSLGSSGTYVLTF
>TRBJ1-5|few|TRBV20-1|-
TGCAGTGCTAGACCTACAGGCAATCAGCCCCAGCATTTT
CSARPTGNQPQHF
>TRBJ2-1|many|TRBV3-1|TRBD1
TGTGCCAGCAGCCGAACCGGGACAGGGGGATTGGATGAGCAGTTCTTC
CASSRTGTGGLDEQFF
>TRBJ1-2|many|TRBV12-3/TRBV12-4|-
TGTGCCAGCAGCGTGGCCCTTTCTGGCTACACCTTC
CASSVALSGYTF
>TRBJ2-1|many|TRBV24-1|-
TGTGCCACCAGTGTCGGGGGGCGGAATGAGCAGTTCTTC
CATSVGGRNEQFF
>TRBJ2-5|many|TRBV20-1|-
TGCAGTGCTATTGGGGGGCCTAGGGAGACCCAGTACTTC
CSAIGGPRETQYF
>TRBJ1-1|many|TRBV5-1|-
TGCGCCAGCAGCTTGTACGGGGCGAGCACTGAAGCTTTCTTT
CASSLYGASTEAFF
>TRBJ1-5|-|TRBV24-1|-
TGTGCCACCAGTGATTCTAGGCAGGGGATTGATCAGCCCCAGCATTTT
CATSDSRQGIDQPQHF
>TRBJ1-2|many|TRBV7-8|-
TGTGCCAGCAGCCCTGCAGGGACCAAGGGGCTGGACTATGGCTACACCTTC
CASSPAGTKGLDYGYTF
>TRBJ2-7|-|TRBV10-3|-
TGTGCCATCAGCGATCATAGGGCCTACGAGCAGTACTTC
CAISDHRAYEQYF
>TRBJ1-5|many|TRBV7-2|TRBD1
TGTGCCAGCACCTGGGGACAGGGGGCAGGTCAGCCCCAGCATTTT
CASTWGQGAGQPQHF